Presented here are 22 T cell receptor beta chains from one specimen sequenced in a study of control samples from healthy donors and cancer patients. TCRdb keeps only in-frame clones here, not all; method: immunoSEQ multiplex PCR. The table records approximately 110,000 clones, roughly 92% of them present only once. The specimen was blood. The origin of the receptors is a woman aged 18-29 years in good health.

The chain combines TRBV5-6 with TRBJ2-1; 7 positions agree with TRBD2. Germline-derived CDR1 and CDR2 are SGHDT and YYEEEE. Unmatched junction bases numbered 12, after V lost 0 bases and J lost 9 bases. The CDR3 is made up of 16 amino acids. CDR3 DNA sequence: TGTGCCAGCAGCTTGGTGGGACTAACACTGGGGCGTGAGCAGTTCTTC. Translation: CASSLVGLTLGREQFF.

The chain recombines TRBV27 with TRBJ1-2; 9 bases fit TRBD1. The CDR3 has 15 residues. Germline V CDR1 and CDR2: MNHEY, SMNVEV (reference sequence). With V trimmed by 8 bases and J by 3 bases, 10 bases remained unmatched. The CDR3 protein is CASGDLGTGYYGYTF. CDR3 bases: TGTGCCAGCGGGGATCTAGGGACAGGGTACTATGGCTACACCTTC.

The chain links TRBV7-2 to TRBJ2-2, with TRBD1 identical over 9 bases. The CDR3 has 15 amino acids. The germline V gene has CDR1 SGHTA and CDR2 FQGNSA. V lost 4 bases to trimming and J lost 7 bases; unmatched junction nucleotides: 7. For the CDR3, the DNA is TGTGCCAGCAGCTCACGACAGGGGGGGAACGGGGAGCTGTTTTTT. Its translation: CASSSRQGGNGELFF.

The rearrangement joins TRBV24-1 to TRBJ2-5, with D perhaps matching TRBD1 or TRBD2 (5 bases each). CDR1 and CDR2 from the germline V gene are KGHDR and SFDVKD. The CDR3 is 13 residues long. V was clipped by 4 bases and J by 7 bases, with 12 bases between them. This chain's CDR3 is CATSDGTLRTQYF. In DNA, the CDR3 is TGTGCCACCAGTGACGGGACCCTTCGGACCCAGTACTTC.

The chain links TRBV4-3 to TRBJ1-1; D uncertain. With 0 bases removed from V and 0 bases from J, the gap between germline ends came to 14 bases. The CDR3 runs 17 residues. Per the germline V gene, CDR1 is LGHNA and CDR2 is YSLEER. The CDR3 sequence is CASSQDPPEGLNTEAFF. Written as DNA, the CDR3 is TGCGCCAGCAGCCAAGATCCTCCAGAGGGATTGAACACTGAAGCTTTCTTT.

CDR3 sequence: CAISSFRDSEDYTDTQYF. Here the CDR3 DNA reads TGTGCCATCAGTTCTTTCCGGGACAGCGAAGATTACACAGATACGCAGTATTTT. The chain recombines TRBV10-3 with TRBJ2-3, with 7 bases lining up with TRBD1. Germline CDR1 reads ENHRY; CDR2 reads SYGVKD. The CDR3 covers 18 residues. V was pared by 5 bases and J by 2 bases, with 16 bases of the junction left unmatched.

The chain carries TRBV4-3 and TRBJ1-1; D may be TRBD1 (6 bases). With 2 bases removed from V and 4 bases from J, the gap between germline ends came to 14 bases. This CDR3 spans 15 amino acids. Germline assignment: CDR1 LGHNA and CDR2 YSLEER. CDR3 in DNA: TGCGCCAGCAGCCAATTAGAGGGGGGGATCACTGAAGCTTTCTTT. It is translated as CASSQLEGGITEAFF.

The J gene is TRBJ2-3, the V gene TRBV27, with D unclear. Trimming removed 2 bases from V and 5 bases from J, with 14 bases in between. Germline V lookup: CDR1 MNHEY, CDR2 SMNVEV (reference sequence). This CDR3 is built from 15 residues. The CDR3 spells CASSLSLGVRDTQYF. DNA for the CDR3: TGTGCCAGCAGTTTAAGCCTAGGTGTACGAGATACGCAGTATTTT.

The chain joins TRBV30 to TRBJ1-5; D not resolved. This CDR3 is built from 12 residues. Germline CDR1 GTSNPN, CDR2 SVGIG (reference sequence). The V and J ends lost 0 bases and 5 bases respectively, with 5 bases between them. The CDR3 DNA sequence: TGTGCCTGGAGTGTGTCGGATCAGCCCCAGCATTTT. Its translation: CAWSVSDQPQHF. Full variable domain (rest looked up from reference TRBV30 and TRBJ1-5): SQTIHQWPATLVQPVGSPLSLECTVEGTSNPNLYWYRQAAGRGLQLLFYSVGIGQISSEVPQNLSASRPQDRQFILSSKKLLLSDSGFYLCAWSVSDQPQHFGDGTRLSIL.

CDR3 sequence (DNA): TGCGCCAGCAGCCCAAGGCCTCAGGGGGGAAATTCACCCCTCCACTTT. Translating gives CASSPRPQGGNSPLHF. The V and J genes are TRBV4-1 and TRBJ1-6; 7 positions match TRBD1. Germline loops: CDR1 MGHRA, CDR2 YSYEKL. CDR3 length equals 16 residues. V shed 4 bases and J 7 bases; nucleotides not matched to a gene: 10.

This chain connects TRBV2 to TRBJ2-3, with 10 positions matching TRBD1. Germline-derived CDR1 and CDR2 are SNHLY and FYNNEI. Trimming took 6 bases from V and 4 from J; bases not matched to a gene: 16. This CDR3 contains 18 residues. The CDR3 nucleotides are TGTGCCAGCAGAACGCGGACAGGGGGGTTTTCGCAGGCAGATACGCAGTATTTT. It encodes CASRTRTGGFSQADTQYF.

Only one count was recorded for this clone. V and J are TRBV24-1 and TRBJ2-1; 13 bases fit TRBD2. Per germline, CDR1 KGHDR and CDR2 SFDVKD. Trimming cost V 3 bases and J 3 bases; bases outside gene matches: 4. The CDR3 contains 17 residues. CDR3 sequence reads: CATSDIRTSGGYNEQFF. CDR3 nucleotide sequence: TGTGCCACCAGTGATATACGGACTAGCGGGGGCTACAATGAGCAGTTCTTC.

This chain links TRBV7-2 with TRBJ1-1; D remains ambiguous. V was trimmed by 1 base and J by 10 bases, leaving 10 bases between them. The CDR3 extends over 12 amino acids. The germline V gene encodes CDR1 SGHTA and CDR2 FQGNSA. CDR3 loop: CASSLVTALAFF. The CDR3 DNA reads as TGTGCCAGCAGCTTAGTTACGGCCCTAGCTTTCTTT. Based on the CDR3 plus reference TRBV7-2 and TRBJ1-1, the full variable domain is GAGVSQSPSNKVTEKGKDVELRCDPISGHTALYWYRQSLGQGLEFLIYFQGNSAPDKSGLPSDRFSAERTGGSVSTLTIQRTQQEDSAVYLCASSLVTALAFFGQGTRLTVV.

The chain couples TRBV7-3 to TRBJ2-3; D could derive from TRBD1 or TRBD2 (5 bases each). The germline V gene has CDR1 SGHTA and CDR2 FQGTGA. V dropped 2 bases and J dropped 5 bases, with 14 bases sitting between them. The CDR3 has 15 amino acids. CDR3 sequence: CASSLDGAWRDTQYF. CDR3 in DNA: TGTGCCAGCAGCTTAGACGGGGCCTGGAGAGATACGCAGTATTTT.

This chain links TRBV6-2 or TRBV6-3 with TRBJ2-1, with 7 bases aligning to TRBD2. After removal of 4 bases from V and 8 bases from J, the junction contained 8 bases not matched to a gene. Looked up from germline, CDR1 is MNHEY and CDR2 is SVGEGT. This CDR3 comprises 14 residues. This CDR3 is CASSSVLAADEQFF. The CDR3 nucleotides are TGTGCCAGCAGTTCCGTTCTAGCGGCCGATGAGCAGTTCTTC.

This chain uses TRBV19 with TRBJ1-2; D gene uncertain. Trimming took off 3 bases at V and 7 bases at J, with 12 bases between the two ends. The CDR3 spans 13 residues. Germline V gives CDR1 LNHDA, CDR2 SQIVND (reference sequence). The DNA of the CDR3 is TGTGCCAGTAGTATGGGTGGTATTGGTGGCTACACCTTC. This gives the protein CASSMGGIGGYTF.

The rearrangement links TRBV6-1 to TRBJ2-5, with D unclear. Trimming left V 0 bases short and J 5 bases short, with 4 bases between. CDR1 and CDR2 (germline): MNHNS, SASEGT. The CDR3 loop spans 12 amino acids. The CDR3, as DNA: TGTGCCAGCAGTGAAGCGTTCGAGACCCAGTACTTC. Its protein is CASSEAFETQYF.

The chain recombines TRBV5-5 with TRBJ2-5; the match to TRBD2 covers 12 bases. Germline trimming cut 3 bases from V and 9 bases from J; bases unmatched to any gene: 12. The CDR3 consists of 16 residues. Looked up from germline, CDR1 is SGHKS and CDR2 is YYEKEE (reference sequence). CDR3: CASSSGTSGFGVAQYF. The CDR3 DNA sequence: TGTGCCAGCAGCTCCGGGACTAGCGGGTTCGGGGTGGCCCAGTACTTC.

The gene calls are TRBV7-3 and TRBJ2-1; D call uncertain. The length of the CDR3 is 13 residues. Germline CDR1 reads SGHTA; CDR2 reads FQGTGA. Trimming left V 5 bases short and J 8 bases short, with 13 bases between. CDR3 in DNA: TGTGCCAGCAGCCTTTTTCAAGGAGATGAGCAGTTCTTC. The encoded protein is CASSLFQGDEQFF.

V is TRBV15 and J is TRBJ1-2, with a possible D match to TRBD1 (5 bases). The CDR3 totals 14 residues. CDR1 is LNHNV and CDR2 is YYDKDF in the germline V gene (reference sequence). Trimming removed 8 bases from V and 5 bases from J, with 18 bases in between. In DNA, the CDR3 is TGTGCCACCTCACCCTTCCTACAGGCTTATGGCTACACCTTC. This gives the protein CATSPFLQAYGYTF.

This CDR3 is CASSLDGGSYNEQFF. Written as DNA, the CDR3 is TGTGCCAGCAGCTTAGATGGGGGGTCCTACAATGAGCAGTTCTTC. This rearrangement joins TRBV7-2 to TRBJ2-1; D is possibly TRBD2 (6 bases). Germline CDR1 SGHTA, CDR2 FQGNSA. V lost 1 base and J lost 1, with 8 bases in between. CDR3 length: 15 residues.

V is TRBV4-3 and J is TRBJ2-1; weak D call: TRBD1 (6 bases). This CDR3 has 16 amino acids. Trimming stripped 0 bases from V and 4 bases from J, with 13 bases between. Germline CDR1 reads LGHNA; CDR2 reads YSLEER. CDR3 sequence reads: CASSQEGSRGYNEQFF. CDR3 DNA: TGCGCCAGCAGCCAAGAAGGTTCCAGGGGATACAATGAGCAGTTCTTC.